The 6 T cell receptor beta chains in this list originate from one sample, sequenced in a study of T cells in Graves' hyperthyroidism and ophthalmopathy. It was RNA transcripts that yielded the amplified TCR beta CDR3 regions. Primed by the HTBI set, a first-round RT-PCR was run on the TCR CDR3. One entry per CDR3 protein, called by TCRdb with MiXCR from the multiplex PCR reads. The table lists around 240,000 distinct CDR3 sequences, roughly 15% of them singletons. The specimen was blood. These receptors were obtained from a woman between 18 and 30 years old with Graves' ophthalmopathy.

This clonotype was seen ten or more times. The chain carries TRBV9 and TRBJ2-1, with 9 bases identical to TRBD2. This CDR3 region has 16 residues. CDR1 SGDLS and CDR2 YYNGEE come from the germline V gene. Trimming removed 3 bases from V and 4 bases from J; junction bases left unmatched: 8. As DNA, the CDR3 is TGTGCCAGCAGCGGCCGCCAGGCGGGAGGGTACAATGAGCAGTTCTTC. It translates to CASSGRQAGGYNEQFF.

This clonotype showed up many times. The CDR3 spells CAWGTGENTGELFF. CDR3 DNA: TGTGCCTGGGGGACAGGGGAAAACACCGGGGAGCTGTTTTTT. This sequence joins TRBV30 and TRBJ2-2; 10 bases map to TRBD1. With 5 bases clipped from V and 2 bases from J, the junction kept 2 bases outside the gene matches. Germline V gene sequence: CDR1 GTSNPN, CDR2 SVGIG (reference sequence). This CDR3 region has 14 residues.

On this clonotype itself: This may be a read error, as it is one base from a much larger clone. The CDR3 DNA follows: TGTGCCAGCAGTTTCGTGGGTAGTGACAGGGAGATTACTGAAGCTTTCTTT. This sequence encodes CASSFVGSDREITEAFF. The genes are TRBV12-3 or TRBV12-4 and TRBJ1-1; 7 nucleotides match TRBD1. V shed 3 bases, J shed 5 bases, and the junction held 15 bases outside the gene matches. The CDR3 covers 17 residues.

In its sample, this clonotype was seen many times. The rearrangement uses TRBV6-1 and TRBJ2-5; possibly TRBD1 for D (7 bases). Germline lookup yields CDR1 MNHNS and CDR2 SASEGT. This CDR3 contains 15 residues. With 5 bases removed from V and 2 bases from J, the gap between germline ends came to 15 bases. The CDR3 coding sequence is TGTGCCAGCAGTAAAACACAGGGGACTCAAGAGACCCAGTACTTC. Residues: CASSKTQGTQETQYF.

Comment on this clonotype: A read error may explain this, as a much larger clone is one base away. This sequence joins TRBV4-3 and TRBJ2-1; 8 bases agree with TRBD1. Looked up from germline, CDR1 is LGHNA and CDR2 is YSLEER. The V gene end was trimmed by 3 bases and the J gene end by 10 bases; junction bases not matched to a gene: 8. The CDR3 is made up of 14 amino acids. CDR3 sequence: CASSQDTGGYEQFF. CDR3 bases: TGCGCCAGCAGCCAGGACACAGGGGGGTACGAGCAGTTCTTC.

This clonotype was seen a handful of times. The chain uses TRBV9 and TRBJ2-3, with TRBD2 as a possible D gene (5 bases). The CDR3 runs to 14 residues. Germline V CDR1 and CDR2: SGDLS, YYNGEE. V dropped 7 bases and J dropped 2 bases, with 14 bases sitting between them. The CDR3 coding sequence is TGTGCCAGCTTAGAGGCGGGCCACACAGATACGCAGTATTTT. Its protein product is CASLEAGHTDTQYF.